The 22 T cell receptor beta chains given below trace back to one sample, sequenced in a study of T cells after yellow fever vaccination. TCRdb used MiXCR to reprocess the 5' RACE reads, holding one entry per CDR3 protein. The sample has 450,000 to 650,000 distinct CDR3 sequences, 13% seen once. The sample here was PBMCs, taken on the day of the yellow fever booster vaccination. The receptors shown here come from a man younger than 40 who received the YFV17D yellow fever vaccine.

This clonotype was found a few times. The rearrangement joins TRBV6-2 or TRBV6-3 to TRBJ2-7; D unclear. Trimming took off 3 bases at V and 1 base at J, with 7 bases between the two ends. CDR1 and CDR2 from the germline V gene are MNHEY and SVGEGT. This CDR3 has 13 residues. Here the CDR3 reads CASSYFESYEQYF. DNA of the CDR3: TGTGCCAGCAGTTATTTTGAATCCTACGAGCAGTACTTC.

The sample holds a few counts of this clonotype. The CDR3 DNA follows: TGCGCCAGCAGTGAAACAGGGGGCGGCCCAGATACGCAGTATTTT. Its protein is CASSETGGGPDTQYF. V gene TRBV5-1 combines with J gene TRBJ2-3, with 9 bases matching TRBD1. The CDR3 runs 15 residues. With 5 bases clipped from V and 4 bases from J, the junction kept 8 bases outside the gene matches. Per the germline V gene, CDR1 is SGHRS and CDR2 is YFSETQ.

This clonotype has just a few counts. V usage is TRBV7-9 and J usage is TRBJ2-7; possibly TRBD1 for D (5 bases). The V gene's germline CDR1 is SEHNR and CDR2 FQNEAQ (reference sequence). The V gene lost 1 base and the J gene lost 1 base, with 17 bases spanning the gap. This CDR3 is 17 amino acids long. CDR3 nucleotides: TGTGCCAGCAGCTTAGTTTCAGGGATTCCTTCGTCCTACGAGCAGTACTTC. This codes for CASSLVSGIPSSYEQYF.

This clonotype occurred many times. V is TRBV20-1 and J is TRBJ1-2, with 11 bases that match TRBD1. V gave up 5 bases and J gave up 3 bases; unmatched junction bases: 5. Germline V gene lookup returns CDR1 DFQATT and CDR2 SNEGSKA (reference sequence). The CDR3 extends over 14 amino acids. This CDR3 reads CSASAGQGDYGYTF. CDR3 coding DNA: TGCAGTGCTTCTGCGGGACAGGGGGACTATGGCTACACCTTC.

In this sample, this clonotype turned up a few times. The chain employs TRBV3-1 and TRBJ2-2; 8 bases map to TRBD2. The CDR3 is made up of 17 amino acids. The V segment lost 4 bases and the J segment 1 base; nucleotides outside the gene matches: 8. In germline, CDR1 is LGHDT, CDR2 YNNKEL (reference sequence). This CDR3 is CASSPRGSGRNTGELFF. The DNA for the CDR3 is TGTGCCAGCAGCCCCCGAGGGAGCGGGAGGAACACCGGGGAGCTGTTTTTT.

The V and J genes are TRBV5-6 and TRBJ2-2, with 12 bases matching TRBD1. V trimming: 2 bases; J trimming: 6 bases; junction bases outside the gene matches: 5. The CDR3 runs 16 residues. CDR1 and CDR2 (germline): SGHDT, YYEEEE. The CDR3 nucleotides read TGTGCCAGCAGCTTACCGGGACAGGGGGCCGCCGGGGAGCTGTTTTTT. Translating gives CASSLPGQGAAGELFF.

V is TRBV21-1 and J is TRBJ2-7; the DNA was not compared with TRBD1, the D call given in the table. TRBV21-1 is deemed a pseudogene. The CDR3 consists of 16 residues. CDR3 coding DNA: TGTGCCAGCAGCAAAGTAGGGGACAGGGACCCCTACGAGCAGTACTTC. It translates to CASSKVGDRDPYEQYF.

Only a few counts were recorded for this clonotype. The J gene is TRBJ1-2, the V gene TRBV2, with D perhaps TRBD1 (6 bases). The CDR3 is 14 residues long. The V gene lost 3 bases and the J gene lost 4 bases, with 12 bases spanning the gap. Germline V gene sequence: CDR1 SNHLY, CDR2 FYNNEI. CDR3 protein: CASSEHRDSYGYTF. The CDR3 region has the DNA TGTGCCAGCAGTGAGCACAGGGATAGCTATGGCTACACCTTC.

J is TRBJ1-1 and V is TRBV5-1; D remains ambiguous. With 3 bases removed from V and 2 bases from J, the gap between germline ends came to 8 bases. The CDR3 contains 13 residues. Looked up from germline, CDR1 is SGHRS and CDR2 is YFSETQ. The CDR3 bases are TGCGCCAGCAGCTACATGGACAACACTGAAGCTTTCTTT. It translates to CASSYMDNTEAFF.

This clonotype was counted only a few times. The V and J genes are TRBV5-1 and TRBJ2-7; TRBD1 aligns across 8 bases. CDR1 and CDR2 from the germline V gene are SGHRS and YFSETQ. There are 16 residues in the CDR3. Trimming removed 0 bases from V and 7 bases from J; junction bases left unmatched: 12. CDR3 amino acids: CASSLGFETGVDEQYF. The CDR3 coding sequence is TGCGCCAGCAGCTTGGGATTCGAGACAGGGGTGGATGAGCAGTACTTC.

V and J are TRBV7-6 and TRBJ2-7; D may be TRBD1 (7 bases). V was pared by 7 bases and J by 6 bases, with 16 bases between. The CDR3 length is 13 residues. Germline CDR1 and CDR2: SGHVS and FNYEAQ. The CDR3: CASNQGGQSEQYF. The CDR3, as DNA: TGTGCCAGCAACCAGGGGGGTCAGTCCGAGCAGTACTTC.

This clonotype occurred a few times. The chain has TRBV27 and TRBJ2-7, with TRBD2 matching 8 bases. Germline-derived CDR1 and CDR2 are MNHEY and SMNVEV (reference sequence). Trimming cost V 6 bases and J 3 bases; bases outside gene matches: 7. CDR3 size: 14 residues. The DNA for the CDR3 is TGTGCCAGCAGGGACGGGGGACTAGGCTACGAGCAGTACTTC. Its translation is CASRDGGLGYEQYF.

This clonotype has ten or more counts. V gene TRBV6-1 combines with J gene TRBJ2-1, with D tentatively TRBD2 (5 bases). The CDR3 runs to 16 residues. The V end was cut by 5 bases, the J end by 3 bases, with 17 bases between. Germline V CDR1 and CDR2: MNHNS, SASEGT. DNA of the CDR3: TGTGCCAGCAGTCCCCCGGTGGGAGAGGGCTACAATGAGCAGTTCTTC. Its translation is CASSPPVGEGYNEQFF.

The rearrangement joins TRBV3-1 to TRBJ2-1; perhaps TRBD1 as D (5 bases). This CDR3 is built from 14 residues. CDR1 and CDR2 from the germline V gene are LGHDT and YNNKEL (reference sequence). V lost 4 bases, J lost 9 bases, and 16 bases lay in between. CDR3: CASSRSQVAAEQFF. In DNA, the CDR3 is TGTGCCAGCAGCCGATCACAGGTCGCGGCTGAGCAGTTCTTC.

This clonotype was seen a handful of times. The chain links TRBV20-1 to TRBJ2-7; D remains unclear. The ends were cut back, 0 bases at V and 2 bases at J, with 11 bases in the middle. The CDR3 runs 14 residues. The germline gives CDR1 DFQATT, CDR2 SNEGSKA (reference sequence). The chain's CDR3 is CSARDTEGTYEQYF. The CDR3 DNA is TGCAGTGCTAGAGATACTGAAGGCACCTACGAGCAGTACTTC.

This clonotype was counted between two and nine times. The rearrangement links TRBV20-1 to TRBJ1-1, with a weak D call TRBD1 (5 bases). V gave up 2 bases and J gave up 4 bases, with 14 bases separating them. CDR1 is DFQATT, CDR2 SNEGSKA, per germline (reference sequence). This CDR3 has 14 residues. The CDR3 coding sequence is TGCAGTGCTAGATCCTTGGGGGGGTCCACTGAAGCTTTCTTT. It yields the protein CSARSLGGSTEAFF.

This clonotype turned up a few times. The rearrangement uses TRBV28 and TRBJ2-3; 7 positions match TRBD1. V lost 5 bases to trimming and J lost 6 bases; unmatched junction nucleotides: 8. In germline, CDR1 is MDHEN, CDR2 SYDVKM. CDR3 length: 14 amino acids. The CDR3 loop reads CASSLTGRRDTQYF. CDR3 DNA sequence: TGTGCCAGCAGTCTGACAGGGCGCCGGGATACGCAGTATTTT.

This clonotype has a handful of counts. This CDR3 is CASSLGGFGLQETQYF. The CDR3 DNA is TGTGCCAGCAGCTTGGGCGGCTTTGGGCTCCAAGAGACCCAGTACTTC. The rearrangement uses TRBV11-1 and TRBJ2-5; no clear D gene. The germline V gene has CDR1 SGHAT and CDR2 FQDESV (reference sequence). V dropped 3 bases and J dropped 1 base, with 15 bases sitting between them. CDR3 length: 16 amino acids.

This clonotype was seen a few times. The chain carries TRBV5-6 and TRBJ2-1, with D unclear. The germline V and J ends were trimmed by 4 bases and 0 bases, with 11 bases remaining between them. Germline CDR1 SGHDT, CDR2 YYEEEE. The CDR3 totals 15 residues. The DNA of the CDR3 is TGTGCCAGCAGCCTCACTTTATACTCCTACAATGAGCAGTTCTTC. It specifies CASSLTLYSYNEQFF.

This clonotype was seen more than once but under ten times. The chain uses TRBV27 and TRBJ2-1; maybe TRBD2 (6 bases). The germline V gene encodes CDR1 MNHEY and CDR2 SMNVEV (reference sequence). The V end was cut by 5 bases, the J end by 3 bases, with 14 bases between. This CDR3 has 15 amino acids. The CDR3 DNA is TGTGCCAGCAGTCCTGGGACTGTAATCTACAATGAGCAGTTCTTC. As protein: CASSPGTVIYNEQFF.

V gene TRBV19 combines with J gene TRBJ1-1; the D gene is possibly TRBD1 (6 bases). V was shortened by 2 bases and J by 1 base, with 11 bases between the two germline ends. The CDR3 extends over 15 amino acids. CDR1 and CDR2 (germline): LNHDA, SQIVND (reference sequence). CDR3 bases: TGTGCCAGTAGTATAAACGCAGGGGCGAACACTGAAGCTTTCTTT. This codes for CASSINAGANTEAFF.

This clonotype was counted a few times. The chain is built from TRBV18 and TRBJ2-7; no definite D call. V was clipped by 2 bases and J by 5 bases, with 13 bases between them. The CDR3 is 14 amino acids. The germline CDR1 and CDR2 sequences are KGHSH and LQKENI. Here the CDR3 DNA reads TGTGCCAGCTCACCAAGCGTCAGTCATCACGAGCAGTACTTC. This encodes CASSPSVSHHEQYF.